This T cell receptor beta chain was sequenced for a study of T cell responses to AZD1222 COVID-19 vaccine. There are 16 residues in the CDR3. Trimming pared 6 bases from V and 2 bases from J, leaving 18 bases between. CDR1 KGHSH and CDR2 LQKENI come from the germline V gene. Data came from immunoSEQ multiplex PCR; TCRdb stores just in-frame clones and leaves some out. Of more than 100,000 clones in the sample, approximately 90% were seen once. This clone was counted once. Its cognate antigen is unknown. Findings and limits, study-wide: White British ancestry dominated among donors, who included more females, and clonal diversity was possibly underestimated. After the peak T cell response, and only then, were repertoires sampled. The study found Spike-specific TCR breadth and depth rose after two AZD1222 doses. Across the whole spike, CD4 TCRs peaked at regions 160-218 and 743-854.

This sequence was found in an adult in good health. V and J are TRBV18 and TRBJ2-3; D is tentatively TRBD1 or TRBD2 (5 bases each). The sequencing used peripheral blood, collected on day 0 of AZD1222 vaccination. The CDR3 reads CASSPTPEGPTDTQYF. CDR3 in DNA: TGTGCCAGCTCCCCCACTCCCGAGGGGCCCACAGATACGCAGTATTTT.